The following is a T cell receptor beta chain sequence with its context. Looked up from germline, CDR1 is SNHLY and CDR2 is FYNNEI. CDR3 size: 16 residues. The junction had 6 bases not matched to a gene; V was cut back by 6 bases and J by 0 bases. This sample was included in a study of regulatory T cells in long-lasting Graves disease. Building the TCR beta libraries relied on iRepertoire HTBI primers, and CDR3 regions underwent Arm-PCR. TCRdb used MiXCR to reprocess the multiplex PCR reads, holding one entry per CDR3 protein. The table lists 310,000 or so distinct CDR3 sequences, roughly a fifth of them singletons. The sample's time point: persistent/refractory GD, antithyroid drugs over 5 years with positive TRAb. There was RNA extracted from PBMCs, and the TCR library was made from it.

The material was peripheral blood mononuclear cells (PBMCs), obtained when the disease was refractory, from a patient treated with antithyroid drugs. This clonotype originated in a female donor with Graves disease. The chain uses TRBV2 and TRBJ2-1; 9 positions match TRBD2. The CDR3 sequence is CASRRISGSSYNEQFF. The CDR3 nucleotides read TGTGCCAGCAGAAGAATTAGCGGGAGCTCCTACAATGAGCAGTTCTTC.